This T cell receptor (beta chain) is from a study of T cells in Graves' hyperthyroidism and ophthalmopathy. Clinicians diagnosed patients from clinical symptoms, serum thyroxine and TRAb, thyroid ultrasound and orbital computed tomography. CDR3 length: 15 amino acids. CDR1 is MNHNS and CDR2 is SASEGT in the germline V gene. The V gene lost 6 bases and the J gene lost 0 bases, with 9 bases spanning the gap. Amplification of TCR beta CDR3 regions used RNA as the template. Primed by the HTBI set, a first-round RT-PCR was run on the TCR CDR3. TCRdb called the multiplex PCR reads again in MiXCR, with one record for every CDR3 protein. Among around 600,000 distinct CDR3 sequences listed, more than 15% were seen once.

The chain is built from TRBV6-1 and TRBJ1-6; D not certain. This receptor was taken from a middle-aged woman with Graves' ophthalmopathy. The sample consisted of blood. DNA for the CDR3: TGTGCCAGCAGGGCGAGTAGCTCCTATAATTCACCCCTCCACTTT. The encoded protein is CASRASSSYNSPLHF.